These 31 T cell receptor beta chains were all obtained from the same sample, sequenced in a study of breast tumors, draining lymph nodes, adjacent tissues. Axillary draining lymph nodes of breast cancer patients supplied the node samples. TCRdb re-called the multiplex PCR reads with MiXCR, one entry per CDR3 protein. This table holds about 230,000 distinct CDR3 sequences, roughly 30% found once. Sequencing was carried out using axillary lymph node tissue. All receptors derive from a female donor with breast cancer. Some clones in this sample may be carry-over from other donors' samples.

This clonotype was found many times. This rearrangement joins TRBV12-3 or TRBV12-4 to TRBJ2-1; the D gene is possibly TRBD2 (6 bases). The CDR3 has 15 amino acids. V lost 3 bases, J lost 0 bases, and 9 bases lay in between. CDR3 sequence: CASSFDGSSYNEQFF. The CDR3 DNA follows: TGTGCCAGCAGTTTTGACGGGAGCTCCTACAATGAGCAGTTCTTC.

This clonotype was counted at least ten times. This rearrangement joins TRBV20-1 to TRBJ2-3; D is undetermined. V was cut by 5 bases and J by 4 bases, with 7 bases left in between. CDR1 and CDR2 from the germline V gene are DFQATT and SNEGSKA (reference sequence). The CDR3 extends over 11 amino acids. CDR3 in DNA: TGCAGTGCTCCGCAGGCAGATACGCAGTATTTT. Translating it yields CSAPQADTQYF.

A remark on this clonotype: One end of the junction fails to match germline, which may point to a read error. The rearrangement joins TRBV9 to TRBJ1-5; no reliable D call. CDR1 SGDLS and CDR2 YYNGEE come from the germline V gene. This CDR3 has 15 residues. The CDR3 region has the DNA TGTGCCAGCAGCGGTAGCGGGAGAGGCAATGAGCCCCAGCATTTT. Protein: CASSGSGRGNEPQHF.

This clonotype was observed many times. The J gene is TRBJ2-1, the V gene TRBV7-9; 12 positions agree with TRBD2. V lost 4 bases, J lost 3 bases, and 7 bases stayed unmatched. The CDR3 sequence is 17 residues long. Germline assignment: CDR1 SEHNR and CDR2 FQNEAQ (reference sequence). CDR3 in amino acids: CASSSSLLAGGYNEQFF. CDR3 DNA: TGTGCCAGCAGCTCCAGCCTACTAGCGGGAGGCTACAATGAGCAGTTCTTC.

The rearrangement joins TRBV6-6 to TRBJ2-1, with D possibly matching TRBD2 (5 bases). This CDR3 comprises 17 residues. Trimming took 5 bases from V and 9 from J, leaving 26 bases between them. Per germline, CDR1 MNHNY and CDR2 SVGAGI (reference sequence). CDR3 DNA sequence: TGTGCCAGCAGTCAAGTTGGGTATGGGTGGCGGGTCGTTGAGCAGTTCTTC. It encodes CASSQVGYGWRVVEQFF.

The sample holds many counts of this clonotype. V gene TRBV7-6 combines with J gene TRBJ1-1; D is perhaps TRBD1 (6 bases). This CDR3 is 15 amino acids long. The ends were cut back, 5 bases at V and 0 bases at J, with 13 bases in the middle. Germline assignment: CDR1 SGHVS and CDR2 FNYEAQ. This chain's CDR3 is CASSAGQTMNTEAFF. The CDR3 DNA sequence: TGTGCCAGCAGCGCAGGACAGACCATGAACACTGAAGCTTTCTTT. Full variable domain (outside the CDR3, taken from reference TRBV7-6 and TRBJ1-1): GAGVSQSPRYKVTKRGQDVALRCDPISGHVSLYWYRQALGQGPEFLTYFNYEAQQDKSGLPNDRFSAERPEGSISTLTIQRTEQRDSAMYRCASSAGQTMNTEAFFGQGTRLTVV.

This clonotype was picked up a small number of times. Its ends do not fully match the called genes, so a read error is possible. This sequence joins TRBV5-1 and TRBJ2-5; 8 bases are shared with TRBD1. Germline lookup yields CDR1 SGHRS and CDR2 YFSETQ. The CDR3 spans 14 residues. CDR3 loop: CASSWTGRQDTQYF. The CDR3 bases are TGCGCCAGCAGCTGGACAGGGAGGCAAGACACCCAGTACTTC.

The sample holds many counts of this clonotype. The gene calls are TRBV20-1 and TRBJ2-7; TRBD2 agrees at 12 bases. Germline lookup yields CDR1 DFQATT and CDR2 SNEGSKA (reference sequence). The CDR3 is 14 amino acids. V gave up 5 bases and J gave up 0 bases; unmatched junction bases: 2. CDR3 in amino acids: CSALTSGSSYEQYF. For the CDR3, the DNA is TGCAGTGCTCTGACTAGCGGGAGCTCCTACGAGCAGTACTTC.

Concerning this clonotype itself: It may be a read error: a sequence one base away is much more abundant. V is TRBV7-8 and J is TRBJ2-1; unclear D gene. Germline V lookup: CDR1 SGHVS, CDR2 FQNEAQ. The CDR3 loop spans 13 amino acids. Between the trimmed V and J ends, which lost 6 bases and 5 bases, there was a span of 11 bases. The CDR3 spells CASRSSPHNEQFF. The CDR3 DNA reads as TGTGCCAGCAGATCAAGCCCCCACAATGAGCAGTTCTTC.

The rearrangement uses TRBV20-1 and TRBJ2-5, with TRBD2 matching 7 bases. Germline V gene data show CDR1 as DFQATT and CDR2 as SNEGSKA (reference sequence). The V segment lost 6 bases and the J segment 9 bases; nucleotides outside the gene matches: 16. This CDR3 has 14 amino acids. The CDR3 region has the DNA TGCAGTGCCACCGGGCTTCTAGCGGACGGGGCCCAGTACTTC. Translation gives CSATGLLADGAQYF.

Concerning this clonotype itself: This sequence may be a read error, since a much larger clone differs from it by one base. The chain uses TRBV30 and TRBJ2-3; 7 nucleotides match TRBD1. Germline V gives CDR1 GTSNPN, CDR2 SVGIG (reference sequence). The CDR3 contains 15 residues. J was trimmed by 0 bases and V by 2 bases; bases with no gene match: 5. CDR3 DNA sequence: TGTGCCTGGAGTTTACAGGGGTCTAGCACAGATACGCAGTATTTT. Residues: CAWSLQGSSTDTQYF. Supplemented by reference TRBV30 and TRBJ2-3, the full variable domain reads SQTIHQWPATLVQPVGSPLSLECTVEGTSNPNLYWYRQAAGRGLQLLFYSVGIGQISSEVPQNLSASRPQDRQFILSSKKLLLSDSGFYLCAWSLQGSSTDTQYFGPGTRLTVL.

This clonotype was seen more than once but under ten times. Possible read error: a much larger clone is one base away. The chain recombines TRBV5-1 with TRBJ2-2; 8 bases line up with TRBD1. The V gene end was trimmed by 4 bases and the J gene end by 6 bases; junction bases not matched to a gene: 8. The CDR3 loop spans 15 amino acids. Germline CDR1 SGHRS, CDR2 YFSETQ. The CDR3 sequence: CASSAGTGSAGELFF. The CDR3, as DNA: TGCGCCAGCAGCGCCGGGACAGGAAGCGCCGGGGAGCTGTTTTTT.

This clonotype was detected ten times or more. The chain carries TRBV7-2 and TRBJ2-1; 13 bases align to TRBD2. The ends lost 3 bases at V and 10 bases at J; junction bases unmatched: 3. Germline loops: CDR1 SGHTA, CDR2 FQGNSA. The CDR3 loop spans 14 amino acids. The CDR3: CASSLTSGRFEQFF. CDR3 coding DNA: TGTGCCAGCAGCTTGACTAGCGGGAGGTTCGAGCAGTTCTTC. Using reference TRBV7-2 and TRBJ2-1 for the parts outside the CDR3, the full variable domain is GAGVSQSPSNKVTEKGKDVELRCDPISGHTALYWYRQSLGQGLEFLIYFQGNSAPDKSGLPSDRFSAERTGGSVSTLTIQRTQQEDSAVYLCASSLTSGRFEQFFGPGTRLTVL.

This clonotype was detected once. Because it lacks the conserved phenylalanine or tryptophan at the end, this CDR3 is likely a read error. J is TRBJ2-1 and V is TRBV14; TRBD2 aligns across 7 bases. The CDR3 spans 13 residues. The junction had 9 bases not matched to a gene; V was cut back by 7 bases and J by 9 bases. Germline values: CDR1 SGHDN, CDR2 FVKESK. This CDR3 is CASNPQREGEQFS. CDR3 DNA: TGTGCCAGCAACCCCCAGCGGGAAGGTGAGCAGTTCTCC.

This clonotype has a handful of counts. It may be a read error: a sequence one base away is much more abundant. The CDR3 coding sequence is TGCAGTGCTAGACAGGTTAATGGGCCCCCGCATTTT. This translates into CSARQVNGPPHF. The chain recombines TRBV20-1 with TRBJ1-5; D not resolved. This CDR3 region has 12 residues. CDR1 DFQATT and CDR2 SNEGSKA come from the germline V gene (reference sequence).

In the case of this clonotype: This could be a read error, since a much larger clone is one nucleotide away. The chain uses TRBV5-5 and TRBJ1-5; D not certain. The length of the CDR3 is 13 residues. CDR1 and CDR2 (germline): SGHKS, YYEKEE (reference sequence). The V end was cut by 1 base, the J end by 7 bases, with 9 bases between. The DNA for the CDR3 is TGTGCCAGCAGCTTGCCGTTGTGGCAGCCCCAGCATTTT. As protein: CASSLPLWQPQHF.

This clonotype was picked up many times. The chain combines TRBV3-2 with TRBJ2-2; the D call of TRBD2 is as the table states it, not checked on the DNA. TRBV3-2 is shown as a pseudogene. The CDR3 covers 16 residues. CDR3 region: CASSQGERDGTGELFF. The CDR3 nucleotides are TGTGCCAGCAGCCAAGGTGAGCGGGATGGGACCGGGGAGCTGTTTTTT.

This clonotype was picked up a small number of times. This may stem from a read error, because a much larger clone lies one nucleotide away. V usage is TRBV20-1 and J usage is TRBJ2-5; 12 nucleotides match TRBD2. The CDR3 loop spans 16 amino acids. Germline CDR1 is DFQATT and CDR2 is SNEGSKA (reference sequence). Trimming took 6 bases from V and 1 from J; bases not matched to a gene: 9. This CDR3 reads CSARSRTSGAQETQYF. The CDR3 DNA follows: TGCAGTGCCCGGTCCCGGACTAGCGGGGCCCAAGAGACCCAGTACTTC.

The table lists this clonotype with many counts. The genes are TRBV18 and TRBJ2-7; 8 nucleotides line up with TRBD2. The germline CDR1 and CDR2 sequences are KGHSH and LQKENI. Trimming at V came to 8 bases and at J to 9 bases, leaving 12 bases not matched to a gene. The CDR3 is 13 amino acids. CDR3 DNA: TGTGCCAGCAGGTCTAGCGGGCCAAGCGGGCAGTACTTC. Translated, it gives CASRSSGPSGQYF.

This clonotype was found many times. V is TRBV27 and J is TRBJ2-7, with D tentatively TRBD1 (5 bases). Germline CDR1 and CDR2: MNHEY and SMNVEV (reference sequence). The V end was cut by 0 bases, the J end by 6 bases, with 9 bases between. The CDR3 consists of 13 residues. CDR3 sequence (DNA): TGTGCCAGCAGTTTATCCTCTAGGGGCGAGCAGTACTTC. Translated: CASSLSSRGEQYF.

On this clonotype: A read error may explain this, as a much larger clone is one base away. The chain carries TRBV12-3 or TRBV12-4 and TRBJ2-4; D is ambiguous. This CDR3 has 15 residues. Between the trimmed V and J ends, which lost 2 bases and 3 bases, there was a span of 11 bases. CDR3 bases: TGTGCCAGCAGTTTACCGGCGAGGAGCAAAAACATTCAGTACTTC. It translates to CASSLPARSKNIQYF.

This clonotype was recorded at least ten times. The CDR3 DNA reads as TGCAGCGCCCAGGAGGGGACCAGCGAGCAGTACTTC. Its translation is CSAQEGTSEQYF. This chain uses TRBV29-1 with TRBJ2-7; possibly TRBD2 for D (6 bases). The CDR3 extends over 12 amino acids. Per germline, CDR1 SQVTM and CDR2 ANQGSEA. With 7 bases removed from V and 6 bases from J, the gap between germline ends came to 16 bases.

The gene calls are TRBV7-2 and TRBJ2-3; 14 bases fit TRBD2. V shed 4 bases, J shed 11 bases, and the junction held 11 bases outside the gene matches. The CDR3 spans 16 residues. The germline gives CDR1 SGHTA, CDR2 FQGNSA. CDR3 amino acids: CASSSSGTSGRIEQYF. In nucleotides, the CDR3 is TGTGCCAGCAGCTCATCCGGGACTAGCGGGAGAATTGAGCAGTATTTT.

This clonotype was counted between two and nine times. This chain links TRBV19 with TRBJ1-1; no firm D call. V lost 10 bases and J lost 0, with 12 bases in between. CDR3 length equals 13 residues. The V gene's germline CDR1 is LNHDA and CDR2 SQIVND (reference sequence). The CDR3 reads CATKQGVNTEAFF. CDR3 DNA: TGTGCCACTAAACAAGGAGTGAACACTGAAGCTTTCTTT.

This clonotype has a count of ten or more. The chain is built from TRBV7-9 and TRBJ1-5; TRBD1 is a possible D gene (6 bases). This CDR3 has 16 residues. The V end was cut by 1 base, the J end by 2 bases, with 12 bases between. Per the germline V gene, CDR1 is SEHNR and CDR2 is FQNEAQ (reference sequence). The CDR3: CASSLGGQFGNQPQHF. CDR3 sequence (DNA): TGTGCCAGCAGCTTAGGGGGGCAGTTCGGCAATCAGCCCCAGCATTTT.

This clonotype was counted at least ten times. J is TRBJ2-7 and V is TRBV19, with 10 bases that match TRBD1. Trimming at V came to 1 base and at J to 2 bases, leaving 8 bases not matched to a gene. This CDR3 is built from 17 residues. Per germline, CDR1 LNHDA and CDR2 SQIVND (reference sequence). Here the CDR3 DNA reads TGTGCCAGTAGTATAGTTCTTCCGGGACAGGGGACCTACGAGCAGTACTTC. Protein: CASSIVLPGQGTYEQYF.

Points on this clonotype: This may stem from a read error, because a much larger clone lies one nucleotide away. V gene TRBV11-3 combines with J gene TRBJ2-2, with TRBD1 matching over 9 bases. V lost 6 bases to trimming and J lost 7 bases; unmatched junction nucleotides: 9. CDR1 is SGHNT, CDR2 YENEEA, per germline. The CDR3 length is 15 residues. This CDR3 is CASSTTGGALGELFF. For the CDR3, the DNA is TGTGCCAGCAGTACCACAGGGGGCGCCCTCGGGGAGCTGTTTTTT.

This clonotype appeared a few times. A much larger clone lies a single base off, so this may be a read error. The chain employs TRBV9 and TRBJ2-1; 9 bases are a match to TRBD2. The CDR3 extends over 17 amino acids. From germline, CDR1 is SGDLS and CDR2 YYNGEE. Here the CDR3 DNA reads TGTGCCAGCAGCTCCGCGGTTGGGCTAGCGGGGTACACTGAGCAGTTCTTC. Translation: CASSSAVGLAGYTEQFF.

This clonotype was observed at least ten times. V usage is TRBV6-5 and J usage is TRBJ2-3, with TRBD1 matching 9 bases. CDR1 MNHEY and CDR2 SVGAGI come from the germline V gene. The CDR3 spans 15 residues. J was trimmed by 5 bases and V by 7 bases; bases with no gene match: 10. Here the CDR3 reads CASTPWTGDKDTQYF. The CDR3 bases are TGTGCCAGCACACCTTGGACAGGGGACAAAGATACGCAGTATTTT.

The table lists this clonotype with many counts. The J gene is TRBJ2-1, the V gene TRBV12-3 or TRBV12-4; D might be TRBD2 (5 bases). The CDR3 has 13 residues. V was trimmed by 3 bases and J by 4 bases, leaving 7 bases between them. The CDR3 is CASSFRTYNEQFF. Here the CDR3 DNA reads TGTGCCAGCAGTTTCAGGACTTACAATGAGCAGTTCTTC.

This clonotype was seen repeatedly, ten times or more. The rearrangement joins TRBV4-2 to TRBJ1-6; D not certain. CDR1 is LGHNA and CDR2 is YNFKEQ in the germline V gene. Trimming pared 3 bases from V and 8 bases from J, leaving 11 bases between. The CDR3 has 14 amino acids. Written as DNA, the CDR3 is TGTGCCAGCAGCCAGACGGTGAAATATTCACCCCTCCACTTT. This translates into CASSQTVKYSPLHF.